The 16 T cell receptor beta chains below all came from one sample that was sequenced in a study of cytomegalovirus exposure and HLA in healthy donors. The study ran its PCR with 60 Vbeta and 13 Jbeta primers. The repertoire was sequenced with immunoSEQ multiplex PCR; TCRdb's copy has only in-frame clones and lacks some. In the table there are about 120,000 clones, around 70% of which are singletons. Input material: PBMCs. These receptors were taken from a woman under 30 in good health and CMV-seronegative.

CDR3 loop: CASSPYTGDYGYTF. The CDR3 bases are TGTGCCAGCTCACCATACACCGGGGACTATGGCTACACCTTC. This chain uses TRBV18 with TRBJ1-2; D not certain. The CDR3 consists of 14 residues. Trimming pared 2 bases from V and 3 bases from J, leaving 10 bases between. CDR1 is KGHSH, CDR2 LQKENI, per germline.

CDR3 sequence: CASSERTRYEQYF. The CDR3 coding sequence is TGTGCCAGCAGTGAAAGGACTCGCTACGAGCAGTACTTC. This chain uses TRBV2 with TRBJ2-7, with D perhaps matching TRBD2 (5 bases). There are 13 residues in the CDR3. Trimming removed 2 bases from V and 3 bases from J, with 8 bases in between. The germline V gene encodes CDR1 SNHLY and CDR2 FYNNEI.

V gene TRBV5-6 combines with J gene TRBJ1-6, with D perhaps TRBD1 (6 bases). This CDR3 comprises 14 residues. Germline V CDR1 and CDR2: SGHDT, YYEEEE. The ends were cut back, 2 bases at V and 5 bases at J, with 8 bases in the middle. Here the CDR3 reads CASSLGGDNSPLHF. The CDR3 region has the DNA TGTGCCAGCAGCTTAGGGGGGGATAATTCACCCCTCCACTTT.

The rearrangement joins TRBV9 to TRBJ2-3; tentative D call: TRBD2 (7 bases). Deletions cut 3 bases from V and 6 bases from J, with 14 bases between. CDR3 length equals 14 residues. From germline, CDR1 is SGDLS and CDR2 YYNGEE. The CDR3 loop is CASSATGRGDTQYF. Written as DNA, the CDR3 is TGTGCCAGCAGCGCCACAGGGAGGGGTGATACGCAGTATTTT.

The chain has TRBV30 and TRBJ2-1; D is ambiguous. The germline V gene has CDR1 GTSNPN and CDR2 SVGIG (reference sequence). The CDR3 contains 11 residues. V was shortened by 0 bases and J by 8 bases, with 5 bases between the two germline ends. CDR3 nucleotides: TGTGCCTGGAGTGTCCCGGATGAGCAGTTCTTC. Protein: CAWSVPDEQFF.

V is TRBV30 and J is TRBJ1-2; D gene uncertain. V dropped 6 bases and J dropped 7 bases, with 12 bases sitting between them. CDR1 GTSNPN and CDR2 SVGIG come from the germline V gene (reference sequence). This CDR3 spans 11 amino acids. CDR3: CACAGESGYTF. The DNA for the CDR3 is TGTGCCTGTGCTGGGGAGTCTGGCTACACCTTC. Together with reference TRBV30 and TRBJ1-2, the CDR3 gives the full variable domain: SQTIHQWPATLVQPVGSPLSLECTVEGTSNPNLYWYRQAAGRGLQLLFYSVGIGQISSEVPQNLSASRPQDRQFILSSKKLLLSDSGFYLCACAGESGYTFGSGTRLTVV.

The chain uses TRBV14 and TRBJ2-7; D is unresolved. Germline V gene data show CDR1 as SGHDN and CDR2 as FVKESK. Trimming stripped 1 base from V and 0 bases from J, with 10 bases between. CDR3 length: 15 residues. CDR3 coding DNA: TGTGCCAGCAGCCAAGGTGCTAGGAGCTCCTACGAGCAGTACTTC. It codes for CASSQGARSSYEQYF.

In DNA, the CDR3 is TGTGCCAGCAGCAACAGGGGGCCCGATCCTGGGGCCAACGTCCTGACTTTC. Its translation: CASSNRGPDPGANVLTF. This rearrangement joins TRBV7-9 to TRBJ2-6; TRBD1 matches at 9 bases. Per the germline V gene, CDR1 is SEHNR and CDR2 is FQNEAQ (reference sequence). V shed 5 bases and J 2 bases; nucleotides not matched to a gene: 7. The CDR3 has 17 residues.

This rearrangement joins TRBV5-8 to TRBJ1-4, with D perhaps TRBD1 (5 bases). The CDR3 covers 15 residues. Germline V gene sequence: CDR1 SGHTS, CDR2 YDEGEE. CDR3 region: CAFSGGVATNEKLFF. The CDR3 DNA sequence: TGTGCATTCAGCGGAGGGGTTGCAACTAATGAAAAACTGTTTTTT. Together with reference TRBV5-8 and TRBJ1-4, the CDR3 gives the full variable domain: EAGVTQSPTHLIKTRGQQATLRCSPISGHTSVYWYQQALGLGLQFLLWYDEGEERNRGNFPPRFSGRQFPNYSSELNVNALELEDSALYLCAFSGGVATNEKLFFGSGTQLSVL.

Here the CDR3 reads CAISDQVDNQPQHF. For the CDR3, the DNA is TGTGCCATCAGTGACCAGGTCGACAATCAGCCCCAGCATTTT. The chain couples TRBV10-3 to TRBJ1-5; D unresolved. Trimming left V 3 bases short and J 3 bases short, with 9 bases between. CDR1 and CDR2 (germline): ENHRY, SYGVKD. This CDR3 has 14 amino acids.

This rearrangement joins TRBV4-1 to TRBJ1-2; maybe TRBD1 (5 bases). Germline V gives CDR1 MGHRA, CDR2 YSYEKL. CDR3 size: 14 residues. V gave up 2 bases and J gave up 6 bases, with 13 bases separating them. The DNA of the CDR3 is TGCGCCAGCAGCCAAACCGACAGCTTACATGGCTACACCTTC. Protein: CASSQTDSLHGYTF.

The V call is TRBV9, the J call TRBJ2-2, with TRBD2 as a possible D gene (6 bases). CDR3 length equals 16 residues. V shed 0 bases and J shed 2 bases, with 11 bases lying between them. Looked up from germline, CDR1 is SGDLS and CDR2 is YYNGEE. This CDR3 reads CASSVEGTPNTGELFF. The DNA for the CDR3 is TGTGCCAGCAGCGTAGAGGGGACTCCCAACACCGGGGAGCTGTTTTTT.

The chain joins TRBV4-1 to TRBJ2-3, with a tentative D call TRBD2 (5 bases). There are 15 residues in the CDR3. The V end lost 4 bases, the J end lost 0 bases, and 11 bases lay between the germline ends. The germline gives CDR1 MGHRA, CDR2 YSYEKL. The CDR3 protein is CASSPGLGSTDTQYF. CDR3 DNA sequence: TGCGCCAGCAGCCCGGGATTGGGAAGCACAGATACGCAGTATTTT.

V usage is TRBV29-1 and J usage is TRBJ1-1; a weak D match, TRBD1 (6 bases). This CDR3 region has 14 residues. Germline CDR1 and CDR2: SQVTM and ANQGSEA. The V and J ends lost 4 bases and 6 bases respectively, with 18 bases between them. CDR3 sequence: CSVGLNLQGSEAFF. DNA of the CDR3: TGCAGCGTTGGTCTTAACCTACAGGGATCTGAAGCTTTCTTT.

The chain recombines TRBV19 with TRBJ2-3; D gene ambiguous. The CDR3 contains 14 residues. Deletions cut 1 base from V and 4 bases from J, with 9 bases between. The germline gives CDR1 LNHDA, CDR2 SQIVND (reference sequence). CDR3 protein: CASSIAQSSDTQYF. The CDR3 region has the DNA TGTGCCAGTAGTATAGCCCAGTCTTCAGATACGCAGTATTTT.

The chain combines TRBV6-5 with TRBJ2-7, with 7 positions matching TRBD1. The CDR3 is 14 amino acids. Germline CDR1 is MNHEY and CDR2 is SVGAGI. V was pared by 5 bases and J by 3 bases, with 7 bases of the junction left unmatched. Here the CDR3 reads CASSRQGSNYEQYF. The DNA of the CDR3 is TGTGCCAGCAGTCGACAGGGATCCAACTACGAGCAGTACTTC.